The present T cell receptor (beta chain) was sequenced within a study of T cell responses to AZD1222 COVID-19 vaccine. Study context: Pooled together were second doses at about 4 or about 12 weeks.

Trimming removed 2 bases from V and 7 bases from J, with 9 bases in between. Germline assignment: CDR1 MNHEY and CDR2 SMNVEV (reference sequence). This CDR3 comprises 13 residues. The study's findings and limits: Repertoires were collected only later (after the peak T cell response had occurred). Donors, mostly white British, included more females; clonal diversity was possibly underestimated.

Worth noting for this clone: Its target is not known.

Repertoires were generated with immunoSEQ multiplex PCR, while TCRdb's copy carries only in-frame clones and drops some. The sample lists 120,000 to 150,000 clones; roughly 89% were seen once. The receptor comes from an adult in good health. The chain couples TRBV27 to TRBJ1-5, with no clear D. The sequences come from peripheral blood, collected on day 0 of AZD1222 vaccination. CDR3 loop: CASSLGVGQPQHF. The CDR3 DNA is TGTGCCAGCAGTTTAGGGGTAGGGCAGCCCCAGCATTTT.